These 16 T cell receptor beta chains share one sample of origin, sequenced in a study of response to subunit inactivated influenza vaccine. TCRdb recomputed calls from the RT-PCR reads with MiXCR, one row per CDR3 protein. There are around 790,000 distinct CDR3 sequences in the sample; less than 25% occur only once, and about 10% lies in the top ten. The specimen comprised PBMCs from blood, sampled more than 4 days after vaccination. The receptors shown here come from a man aged 50 or older who received an inactivated influenza vaccine.

The sample holds one count of this clonotype. The chain combines TRBV18 with TRBJ2-7; 14 nucleotides line up with TRBD2. CDR3 size: 15 residues. The junction had 4 bases not matched to a gene; V was cut back by 4 bases and J by 5 bases. Germline CDR1 and CDR2: KGHSH and LQKENI. CDR3 sequence: CASSQRLAGGDEQYF. The CDR3 bases are TGTGCCAGCTCACAACGACTAGCGGGAGGGGACGAGCAGTACTTC.

The chain links TRBV6-5 to TRBJ2-5; TRBD2 aligns across 10 bases. Germline lookup yields CDR1 MNHEY and CDR2 SVGAGI. CDR3 length: 16 residues. After removal of 2 bases from V and 2 bases from J, the junction contained 5 bases not matched to a gene. CDR3 nucleotides: TGTGCCAGCAGTTACCTCCCACTAGCGGGGCAAGAGACCCAGTACTTC. Translation: CASSYLPLAGQETQYF.

The V call is TRBV20-1, the J call TRBJ2-2, with 11 bases identical to TRBD2. J gave up 0 bases and V 3 bases, and 3 bases lay outside the gene matches. CDR1 is DFQATT, CDR2 SNEGSKA, per germline (reference sequence). This CDR3 is built from 16 residues. As DNA, the CDR3 is TGCAGTGCTAGGGGACTAGCGGTTGCGAACACCGGGGAGCTGTTTTTT. Translation gives CSARGLAVANTGELFF.

This clonotype was picked up a small number of times. The chain uses TRBV20-1 and TRBJ2-6; weak D call: TRBD1 (6 bases). This CDR3 is 17 amino acids long. V lost 0 bases and J 0 bases, leaving 12 bases between the germline ends. The germline gives CDR1 DFQATT, CDR2 SNEGSKA (reference sequence). The CDR3 reads CSAREQGTLSGANVLTF. CDR3 DNA: TGCAGTGCTAGAGAACAGGGAACCCTCTCTGGGGCCAACGTCCTGACTTTC.

Many counts were recorded for this clonotype. The chain has TRBV20-1 and TRBJ2-7; 9 nucleotides agree with TRBD2. The CDR3 is 14 amino acids. CDR1 is DFQATT, CDR2 SNEGSKA, per germline (reference sequence). V was pared by 3 bases and J by 6 bases, with 9 bases of the junction left unmatched. CDR3 loop: CSASPGTSPSEQYF. DNA for the CDR3: TGCAGTGCTAGTCCCGGGACTAGCCCCTCCGAGCAGTACTTC.

This clonotype turned up a few times. The V and J genes are TRBV6-4 and TRBJ2-3; TRBD1 might be the D (5 bases). The CDR3 is 14 residues long. Trimming left V 6 bases short and J 2 bases short, with 12 bases between. In germline, CDR1 is MRHNA, CDR2 SNTAGT. The CDR3 coding sequence is TGTGCCAGCAGCGGACGAGGACACACAGATACGCAGTATTTT. This gives the protein CASSGRGHTDTQYF.

This rearrangement joins TRBV6-1 to TRBJ1-1, with a possible D match to TRBD1 (5 bases). Germline CDR1 and CDR2: MNHNS and SASEGT. V dropped 8 bases and J dropped 1 base, with 11 bases sitting between them. This CDR3 region has 13 residues. The CDR3 loop reads CASFWGPNTEAFF. CDR3 nucleotides: TGTGCCAGCTTCTGGGGACCGAACACTGAAGCTTTCTTT.

In its sample, this clonotype was seen many times. The CDR3 loop is CASSLRITSGKGSAKNIQYF. The CDR3 DNA follows: TGCGCCAGCAGCTTGCGTATTACGTCCGGGAAGGGATCAGCCAAAAACATTCAGTACTTC. This chain connects TRBV5-1 to TRBJ2-4; TRBD2 might be the D (5 bases). Looked up from germline, CDR1 is SGHRS and CDR2 is YFSETQ. V lost 1 base and J 0 bases, leaving 23 bases between the germline ends. The CDR3 length is 20 residues.

The rearrangement joins TRBV20-1 to TRBJ2-3, with 16 bases matching TRBD2. Germline assignment: CDR1 DFQATT and CDR2 SNEGSKA (reference sequence). J was trimmed by 5 bases and V by 3 bases; bases with no gene match: 8. The CDR3 is 17 amino acids. The CDR3 DNA reads as TGCAGTGCTAGGTCCGGGACTAGCGGGGGGGCCCTAGATACGCAGTATTTT. It yields the protein CSARSGTSGGALDTQYF.

This clonotype was seen more than once but under ten times. This sequence joins TRBV10-2 and TRBJ2-7, with D hard to call. The germline gives CDR1 WSHSY, CDR2 SAAADI. The CDR3 loop spans 14 amino acids. The V end was cut by 6 bases, the J end by 0 bases, with 12 bases between. The CDR3 nucleotides are TGCGCCAGCAGGACGACGGCTAGCTCCTACGAGCAGTACTTC. It codes for CASRTTASSYEQYF.

This clonotype occurred a few times. The chain combines TRBV4-2 with TRBJ2-3; the match to TRBD2 covers 8 bases. The V segment lost 4 bases and the J segment 4 bases; nucleotides outside the gene matches: 4. The CDR3 sequence is 14 residues long. CDR1 LGHNA and CDR2 YNFKEQ come from the germline V gene. The CDR3 spells CASSPSGRPDTQYF. As DNA, the CDR3 is TGTGCCAGCAGCCCGAGCGGGAGACCAGATACGCAGTATTTT.

This clonotype was seen at least ten times. The chain employs TRBV5-1 and TRBJ2-7; 8 nucleotides align to TRBD1. With V trimmed by 5 bases and J by 5 bases, 9 bases remained unmatched. The germline V gene has CDR1 SGHRS and CDR2 YFSETQ. The CDR3 spans 14 residues. The CDR3 DNA is TGCGCCAGCAGGAGTCAGGGGGCTCTGGACGAGCAGTACTTC. Amino acids: CASRSQGALDEQYF.

This clonotype was counted at least ten times. V gene TRBV20-1 combines with J gene TRBJ2-1; a weak D match, TRBD2 (6 bases). The germline V gene encodes CDR1 DFQATT and CDR2 SNEGSKA (reference sequence). Trimming took 0 bases from V and 0 from J, leaving 12 bases between them. CDR3 length equals 16 residues. The DNA for the CDR3 is TGCAGTGCTAGAGAGTCGGCGGGACCCTCCTACAATGAGCAGTTCTTC. This translates into CSARESAGPSYNEQFF.

Only a few counts were recorded for this clonotype. The chain employs TRBV11-2 and TRBJ2-1, with D tentatively TRBD1 (5 bases). The CDR3 runs to 17 residues. CDR1 is SGHAT, CDR2 FQNNGV, per germline. Trimming took off 0 bases at V and 0 bases at J, with 12 bases between the two ends. The CDR3 loop reads CASSLDGDSSSYNEQFF. CDR3 sequence (DNA): TGTGCCAGCAGCTTAGATGGTGACAGTAGCTCCTACAATGAGCAGTTCTTC.

The genes are TRBV20-1 and TRBJ2-3, with D perhaps matching TRBD2 (6 bases). From germline, CDR1 is DFQATT and CDR2 SNEGSKA (reference sequence). The germline V and J ends were trimmed by 0 bases and 6 bases, with 13 bases remaining between them. The CDR3 has 14 amino acids. Written as DNA, the CDR3 is TGCAGTGCTAGAGATTTAGCGGTGCTGGATACGCAGTATTTT. As protein: CSARDLAVLDTQYF.

The V call is TRBV11-3, the J call TRBJ2-3; 8 bases map to TRBD1. Germline-derived CDR1 and CDR2 are SGHNT and YENEEA. The CDR3 extends over 13 amino acids. V was pared by 5 bases and J by 4 bases, with 2 bases of the junction left unmatched. DNA for the CDR3: TGTGCCAGCAGCAGACAGGGGCCAGATACGCAGTATTTT. Its protein is CASSRQGPDTQYF.